This entry lists 8 T cell receptor beta chains sequenced from one sample in a study of T cell changes during pregnancy in multiple sclerosis. Produced via immunoSEQ multiplex PCR; TCRdb's table is partial and in-frame only. The sample shows about 36,000 clones, 91% of them seen only once. The sequences come from CD4+ T cells from peripheral blood mononuclear cells, collected in the second trimester of pregnancy. Every receptor here comes from a female donor in good health, enrolled as a control in a pregnancy study.

The rearrangement uses TRBV6-6 and TRBJ1-5; 8 positions agree with TRBD1. This CDR3 contains 15 residues. J was trimmed by 2 bases and V by 4 bases; bases with no gene match: 4. Germline assignment: CDR1 MNHNY and CDR2 SVGAGI (reference sequence). In nucleotides, the CDR3 is TGTGCCAGCAGTTTCTCGGACAGGGGCAATCAGCCCCAGCATTTT. It translates to CASSFSDRGNQPQHF.

This clone came up once. The rearrangement uses TRBV10-1 and TRBJ2-5; 9 positions match TRBD1. This CDR3 contains 14 residues. Germline CDR1 is WNHNN and CDR2 is SYGVQD (reference sequence). The V and J ends lost 8 bases and 5 bases, in that order; junction bases with no gene match: 9. The CDR3 protein is CASPKGQGGETQYF. DNA for the CDR3: TGCGCCAGCCCAAAGGGACAGGGCGGGGAGACCCAGTACTTC.

The chain uses TRBV11-2 and TRBJ2-1, with 10 nucleotides matching TRBD2. The CDR3 runs to 19 residues. With 5 bases clipped from V and 0 bases from J, the junction kept 13 bases outside the gene matches. Per the germline V gene, CDR1 is SGHAT and CDR2 is FQNNGV. CDR3 amino acids: CASSAGSASGRISYNEQFF. Written as DNA, the CDR3 is TGTGCCAGCAGCGCGGGCTCAGCTAGCGGGAGAATCTCCTACAATGAGCAGTTCTTC.

The chain links TRBV5-3 to TRBJ2-7, with D perhaps matching TRBD1 (6 bases). TRBV5-3 is an open reading frame whose function is uncertain. V lost 7 bases to trimming and J lost 5 bases, with 25 bases between them. The CDR3 runs 16 residues. For the CDR3, the DNA is TGTGCCAGAGTGTTTCCGCCAGAGGGGGTGTTGAACGAGCAGTACTTC. Amino acid sequence: CARVFPPEGVLNEQYF.

The genes are TRBV7-2 and TRBJ1-1; 7 positions match TRBD1. Unmatched junction bases numbered 7, after V lost 5 bases and J lost 1 base. Germline V gene data show CDR1 as SGHTA and CDR2 as FQGNSA. The CDR3 covers 15 residues. This CDR3 is CASSRYRGRNTEAFF. The CDR3 coding sequence is TGTGCCAGCAGCAGGTACAGGGGACGGAACACTGAAGCTTTCTTT.

This clone turned up a few times. CDR3 protein: CAWSAVGGLSAFF. The CDR3 nucleotides are TGTGCCTGGAGTGCGGTAGGGGGATTATCAGCTTTCTTT. The rearrangement joins TRBV30 to TRBJ1-1; perhaps TRBD1 as D (6 bases). The CDR3 sequence is 13 residues long. V shed 1 base and J shed 10 bases, with 16 bases lying between them. Germline V gene lookup returns CDR1 GTSNPN and CDR2 SVGIG (reference sequence). The variable domain in full, with the rest retrieved from reference TRBV30 and TRBJ1-1, is SQTIHQWPATLVQPVGSPLSLECTVEGTSNPNLYWYRQAAGRGLQLLFYSVGIGQISSEVPQNLSASRPQDRQFILSSKKLLLSDSGFYLCAWSAVGGLSAFFGQGTRLTVV.

The V and J genes are TRBV5-1 and TRBJ2-6; TRBD1 might be the D (5 bases). CDR1 is SGHRS and CDR2 is YFSETQ in the germline V gene. Trimming took off 0 bases at V and 0 bases at J, with 10 bases between the two ends. The CDR3 has 17 residues. The CDR3 bases are TGCGCCAGCAGCTTGGGACAGCTTAGCTCTGGGGCCAACGTCCTGACTTTC. Protein product: CASSLGQLSSGANVLTF.

The chain recombines TRBV29-1 with TRBJ2-7, with D possibly TRBD2 on 5 matching bases. Trimming shortened V by 4 bases and J by 3 bases, and 10 bases separated the two germline ends. There are 12 residues in the CDR3. The germline gives CDR1 SQVTM, CDR2 ANQGSEA. As DNA, the CDR3 is TGCAGCGTTGGGACTCTGAGCTACGAGCAGTACTTC. It is translated as CSVGTLSYEQYF.